The 14 T cell receptor beta chains below come from one sample, sequenced in a study of blood T cell repertoires in COVID-19. This table comes from immunoSEQ multiplex PCR, and its TCRdb copy is limited to in-frame clones, with some not included. The table lists over 130,000 clones, roughly four fifths of them singletons. Sample: peripheral blood. Source of these receptors: a woman in her forties or fifties with active or convalescent COVID-19.

This chain connects TRBV5-1 to TRBJ2-2; D might be TRBD2 (6 bases). The length of the CDR3 is 15 residues. Germline V gene sequence: CDR1 SGHRS, CDR2 YFSETQ. The V gene lost 4 bases and the J gene lost 0 bases, with 10 bases spanning the gap. The CDR3 reads CASSVPSANTGELFF. Written as DNA, the CDR3 is TGCGCCAGCAGCGTTCCTAGCGCGAACACCGGGGAGCTGTTTTTT. The full variable domain, completed using reference TRBV5-1 and TRBJ2-2, is KAGVTQTPRYLIKTRGQQVTLSCSPISGHRSVSWYQQTPGQGLQFLFEYFSETQRNKGNFPGRFSGRQFSNSRSEMNVSTLELGDSALYLCASSVPSANTGELFFGEGSRLTVL.

The CDR3 DNA reads as TGTGCCAGCTCACCCCGACAGAGCACAGATACGCAGTATTTT. Residues: CASSPRQSTDTQYF. V gene TRBV18 combines with J gene TRBJ2-3; D is possibly TRBD1 (5 bases). Trimming shortened V by 3 bases and J by 0 bases, and 7 bases separated the two germline ends. CDR1 is KGHSH and CDR2 is LQKENI in the germline V gene. The CDR3 sequence is 14 residues long.

The CDR3 sequence: CASSLEGPRGRGYGYTF. For the CDR3, the DNA is TGTGCCAGCAGCTTAGAAGGCCCCAGGGGGCGGGGCTATGGCTACACCTTC. This sequence joins TRBV7-2 and TRBJ1-2, with 8 bases fitting TRBD1. Looked up from germline, CDR1 is SGHTA and CDR2 is FQGNSA. The CDR3 loop spans 17 amino acids. The V and J ends lost 1 base and 4 bases, in that order; junction bases with no gene match: 11.

This chain uses TRBV7-6 with TRBJ1-1; 7 nucleotides align to TRBD1. Trimming at V came to 1 base and at J to 8 bases, leaving 7 bases not matched to a gene. Germline values: CDR1 SGHVS, CDR2 FNYEAQ. The CDR3 runs 14 residues. CDR3 DNA: TGTGCCAGCAGCTTAGGGGTAGGGGGCGCCGAAGCTTTCTTT. Protein sequence: CASSLGVGGAEAFF.

This chain joins TRBV6-2 or TRBV6-3 and TRBJ2-7; weak D call: TRBD1 (6 bases). CDR3 size: 16 residues. The V end lost 7 bases, the J end lost 0 bases, and 19 bases lay between the germline ends. Germline V gene data show CDR1 as MNHEY and CDR2 as SVGEGT. CDR3 region: CASNPNRDGASYEQYF. CDR3 nucleotides: TGTGCCAGCAACCCCAACAGGGACGGGGCCTCCTACGAGCAGTACTTC.

The chain employs TRBV15 and TRBJ1-4; D is uncertain. CDR3 length: 15 residues. V was shortened by 1 base and J by 3 bases, with 9 bases between the two germline ends. Germline loops: CDR1 LNHNV, CDR2 YYDKDF (reference sequence). CDR3 DNA: TGTGCCACCAGCAGAGTAGTATACCCTAATGAAAAACTGTTTTTT. Amino acid sequence: CATSRVVYPNEKLFF.

The chain carries TRBV5-6 and TRBJ2-6; no clear D. The CDR3 consists of 17 residues. V lost 2 bases and J lost 3, with 15 bases in between. The germline V gene has CDR1 SGHDT and CDR2 YYEEEE. CDR3 protein: CASSFLPQVGGANVLTF. CDR3 nucleotides: TGTGCCAGCAGCTTCCTCCCTCAGGTCGGTGGGGCCAACGTCCTGACTTTC.

The chain links TRBV6-2 or TRBV6-3 to TRBJ1-5; TRBD1 agrees at 8 bases. V dropped 6 bases and J dropped 5; count of bases not matched to a gene: 18. CDR1 MNHEY and CDR2 SVGEGT come from the germline V gene. The CDR3 runs to 18 residues. Here the CDR3 reads CASSRNVGRTGRDQPQHF. DNA for the CDR3: TGTGCCAGCAGCCGAAATGTCGGCCGGACAGGGCGAGATCAGCCCCAGCATTTT.

CDR3 in amino acids: CASSVDGRGADGYTF. The CDR3 DNA reads as TGTGCCAGCAGCGTAGACGGCCGGGGGGCAGATGGCTACACCTTC. The chain couples TRBV9 to TRBJ1-2; a weak D match, TRBD1 (6 bases). Trimming left V 0 bases short and J 6 bases short, with 15 bases between. The V gene's germline CDR1 is SGDLS and CDR2 YYNGEE. The CDR3 length is 15 residues. The full variable domain, its missing parts supplied by reference TRBV9 and TRBJ1-2, is DSGVTQTPKHLITATGQRVTLRCSPRSGDLSVYWYQQSLDQGLQFLIQYYNGEERAKGNILERFSAQQFPDLHSELNLSSLELGDSALYFCASSVDGRGADGYTFGSGTRLTVV.

In this sample, this clone turned up many times. The chain couples TRBV9 to TRBJ1-2, with TRBD1 identical over 7 bases. The CDR3 has 13 residues. Unmatched junction bases numbered 8, after V lost 0 bases and J lost 12 bases. Germline values: CDR1 SGDLS, CDR2 YYNGEE. CDR3 in DNA: TGTGCCAGCAGCGTAGGAGACAGGGCAACCCACACCTTC. Amino acid sequence: CASSVGDRATHTF.

The V call is TRBV28, the J call TRBJ2-5, with D perhaps matching TRBD1 (5 bases). Deletions cut 5 bases from V and 5 bases from J, with 18 bases between. Germline V lookup: CDR1 MDHEN, CDR2 SYDVKM. The CDR3 runs to 15 residues. CDR3 bases: TGTGCCAGCAGTCTCCTCGACAGTACCGTTGAGACCCAGTACTTC. As protein: CASSLLDSTVETQYF.

The chain is built from TRBV4-3 and TRBJ1-4; no reliable D call. Trimming left V 0 bases short and J 7 bases short, with 15 bases between. The CDR3 extends over 16 amino acids. CDR1 LGHNA and CDR2 YSLEER come from the germline V gene. This chain's CDR3 is CASSQDPQRAVEKLFF. The CDR3 DNA follows: TGCGCCAGCAGCCAAGATCCGCAGCGGGCTGTTGAAAAACTGTTTTTT.

This clone has a count of ten or more. The chain couples TRBV3-1 (or the pseudogene TRBV3-2) to TRBJ1-2; 9 positions match TRBD1. This CDR3 has 15 residues. Germline CDR1 and CDR2: LGHDT and YNNKEL (reference sequence). After removal of 1 base from V and 0 bases from J, the junction contained 0 bases not matched to a gene. CDR3: CASSQGDRANYGYTF. The CDR3 DNA sequence: TGTGCCAGCAGCCAAGGGGACAGGGCTAACTATGGCTACACCTTC.

V is TRBV30 and J is TRBJ1-2; D not resolved. CDR1 is GTSNPN, CDR2 SVGIG, per germline (reference sequence). This CDR3 spans 11 amino acids. V shed 5 bases and J shed 0 bases, with 4 bases lying between them. The CDR3 spells CAWGTNYGYTF. The CDR3 DNA reads as TGTGCCTGGGGCACTAACTATGGCTACACCTTC.